The 9 T cell receptor beta chains given below trace back to one sample, sequenced in a study of cytomegalovirus exposure and HLA in healthy donors. A multiplex PCR was run with 60 Vbeta primers and 13 Jbeta primers. Only in-frame clones appear in the TCRdb table, and some are missing; sequencing was by immunoSEQ multiplex PCR. In the table there are roughly 140,000 clones, 82% of which are singletons. Source material: PBMCs. The source of these receptors is a male donor in good health and CMV-seronegative.

The rearrangement joins TRBV4-1 to TRBJ2-3; 9 nucleotides line up with TRBD2. The CDR3 runs 16 residues. V lost 2 bases to trimming and J lost 3 bases; unmatched junction nucleotides: 6. Germline lookup yields CDR1 MGHRA and CDR2 YSYEKL. The CDR3 coding sequence is TGCGCCAGCAGCCAATTTAAGCGGGAGGTGACAGATACGCAGTATTTT. This sequence encodes CASSQFKREVTDTQYF.

This chain uses TRBV6-1 with TRBJ2-3, with 8 bases fitting TRBD2. Germline V gene sequence: CDR1 MNHNS, CDR2 SASEGT. This CDR3 is built from 13 residues. The trim removed 4 bases at V and 6 bases at J, leaving 3 bases unmatched. The CDR3 nucleotides are TGTGCCAGCAGTGCGACTAGCGTTGATACGCAGTATTTT. It translates to CASSATSVDTQYF.

The chain combines TRBV7-9 with TRBJ2-7; D is perhaps TRBD1 (6 bases). Trimming stripped 1 base from V and 0 bases from J, with 10 bases between. Germline values: CDR1 SEHNR, CDR2 FQNEAQ (reference sequence). This CDR3 is 15 amino acids long. The CDR3 DNA follows: TGTGCCAGCAGCTTAGTAGGGGACACCTCCTACGAGCAGTACTTC. Translating it yields CASSLVGDTSYEQYF.

The rearrangement links TRBV7-9 to TRBJ2-5; D not resolved. This CDR3 region has 15 residues. The V gene's germline CDR1 is SEHNR and CDR2 FQNEAQ (reference sequence). V lost 5 bases and J lost 7, with 20 bases in between. CDR3 DNA sequence: TGTGCCAGCAGCCCGAAACTCCGGAAGCAGGTGACCCAGTACTTC. This gives the protein CASSPKLRKQVTQYF.

V gene TRBV7-6 combines with J gene TRBJ1-5; TRBD1 is a possible D gene (6 bases). Between the trimmed V and J ends, which lost 4 bases and 2 bases, there was a span of 18 bases. The germline V gene has CDR1 SGHVS and CDR2 FNYEAQ. The CDR3 consists of 17 residues. The CDR3 nucleotides read TGTGCCAGCAGCTCGGGGAGAGGGGGAGGGGGCAATCAGCCCCAGCATTTT. Its protein is CASSSGRGGGGNQPQHF.

This clone was detected a few times. The chain links TRBV19 to TRBJ1-1; D is unresolved. The V end lost 6 bases, the J end lost 4 bases, and 15 bases lay between the germline ends. Germline V gives CDR1 LNHDA, CDR2 SQIVND (reference sequence). The CDR3 has 14 residues. The CDR3: CASSPRLAGTEAFF. In DNA, the CDR3 is TGTGCCAGTAGCCCTAGATTAGCGGGCACTGAAGCTTTCTTT.

This chain links TRBV28 with TRBJ2-3, with D perhaps matching TRBD1 (5 bases). CDR1 MDHEN and CDR2 SYDVKM come from the germline V gene. Trimming took off 7 bases at V and 1 base at J, with 6 bases between the two ends. The CDR3 is 12 residues long. The CDR3 coding sequence is TGTGCCAGCAAACAGGGCACAGATACGCAGTATTTT. Protein: CASKQGTDTQYF. Variable domain in full (rest from reference TRBV28 and TRBJ2-3): DVKVTQSSRYLVKRTGEKVFLECVQDMDHENMFWYRQDPGLGLRLIYFSYDVKMKEKGDIPEGYSVSREKKERFSLILESASTNQTSMYLCASKQGTDTQYFGPGTRLTVL.

This chain connects TRBV13 to TRBJ2-2; 12 bases align to TRBD1. V dropped 7 bases and J dropped 2; count of bases not matched to a gene: 11. CDR3 length: 18 residues. Germline V CDR1 and CDR2: PRHDT, FYEKMQ (reference sequence). In DNA, the CDR3 is TGTGCCAGCAACCCAGCTGGGACAGGGGGCCGAAACACCGGGGAGCTGTTTTTT. It yields the protein CASNPAGTGGRNTGELFF.

The J gene is TRBJ2-7, the V gene TRBV4-3; perhaps TRBD2 as D (5 bases). The V and J ends lost 4 bases and 5 bases respectively, with 21 bases between them. In germline, CDR1 is LGHNA, CDR2 YSLEER. The CDR3 consists of 16 residues. Here the CDR3 reads CASSPNPFGEYHEQYF. In nucleotides, the CDR3 is TGCGCCAGCAGCCCGAACCCCTTTGGGGAGTATCACGAGCAGTACTTC.